This record concerns one T cell receptor beta chain sequence. This record comes from a study of T cell changes during pregnancy in multiple sclerosis. Libraries were prepared by immunoSEQ multiplex PCR; TCRdb keeps only in-frame clonotypes and omits some of them. The sample yields roughly 120,000 clones, roughly nine tenths seen once. Germline V CDR1 and CDR2: SEHNR, FQNEAQ (reference sequence). The CDR3 length is 14 residues. Trimming shortened V by 0 bases and J by 7 bases, and 12 bases separated the two germline ends. The receptor comes from a female donor with multiple sclerosis, enrolled in a pregnancy study. Source: peripheral blood, taken in the third trimester of pregnancy. The chain recombines TRBV7-9 with TRBJ1-2; TRBD1 might be the D (6 bases). CDR3 sequence reads: CASSLAGARSGYTF. The CDR3 DNA reads TGTGCCAGCAGCTTAGCGGGGGCGCGGAGTGGCTACACCTTC.